In this sample, the clone carrying this T cell receptor (beta chain) turned up a few times. Its antigen is undetermined. The germline V gene encodes CDR1 SEHNR and CDR2 FQNEAQ (reference sequence). This CDR3 contains 14 residues. The V end was cut by 2 bases, the J end by 6 bases, with 14 bases between. This entry is derived from a study of regulatory T cells in long-lasting Graves disease. Time point indicated: newly diagnosed GD, antithyroid drugs for less than 3 months. From PBMCs, RNA was extracted and then used to make the TCR library. It was by American Thyroid Association guidelines that Graves' disease was diagnosed. Arm-PCR of CDR3 regions with iRepertoire HTBI primers generated TCR beta libraries. Per the authors' pipeline: Samples revealed about 63 TRBV and 14 TRBJ segments. TCRdb analysed the multiplex PCR reads with MiXCR anew, one entry per CDR3 protein. What appears here as the V and J calls and clone size reflects TCRdb's work, not the paper's. The sample shows hundreds of thousands of distinct CDR3 sequences, around 15% of them seen only once.

General study findings and limits: The small sample size may have reduced accuracy. Persistent cases favored TRBV28, TRBJ1-2 and TRBJ2-5.

The sequencing used peripheral blood mononuclear cells (PBMCs), collected at new diagnosis, from a patient treated with antithyroid drugs. The clonotype originates from a female donor with Graves disease. V is TRBV7-9 and J is TRBJ2-7; D gene uncertain. Here the CDR3 DNA reads TGTGCCAGCAGCTTATCCCCGGGTTGGTCCGAGCAGTACTTC. This encodes CASSLSPGWSEQYF.